In its sample, the clone carrying this T cell receptor (beta chain) was seen a few times. This sample stems from a study of OX40 agonist ivuxolimab in advanced cancers. Per the germline V gene, CDR1 is SGHDT and CDR2 is YYEEEE. The CDR3 totals 11 residues. The germline V and J ends were trimmed by 4 bases and 7 bases, with 8 bases remaining between them. It was autoimmune disease history or systemic immunosuppression that excluded patients. On cycle 4 day 1 and cycle 7 day 1, as well as at baseline, blood was sampled. TCRdb's copy holds only in-frame clones and misses some; the assay was immunoSEQ multiplex PCR. The sample yields roughly 77,000 clones, 80% to 95% seen once.

Here the sequenced sample was CD4+ or CD8+ T cells sorted from blood, taken in a trial of the OX40 agonist ivuxolimab. The chain is built from TRBV5-6 and TRBJ1-1; D remains ambiguous. The source is an adult with an advanced solid tumor such as melanoma, head and neck, liver or kidney cancer. CDR3 residues: CASSMGFEAFF. In nucleotides, the CDR3 is TGTGCCAGCAGCATGGGATTTGAAGCTTTCTTT.